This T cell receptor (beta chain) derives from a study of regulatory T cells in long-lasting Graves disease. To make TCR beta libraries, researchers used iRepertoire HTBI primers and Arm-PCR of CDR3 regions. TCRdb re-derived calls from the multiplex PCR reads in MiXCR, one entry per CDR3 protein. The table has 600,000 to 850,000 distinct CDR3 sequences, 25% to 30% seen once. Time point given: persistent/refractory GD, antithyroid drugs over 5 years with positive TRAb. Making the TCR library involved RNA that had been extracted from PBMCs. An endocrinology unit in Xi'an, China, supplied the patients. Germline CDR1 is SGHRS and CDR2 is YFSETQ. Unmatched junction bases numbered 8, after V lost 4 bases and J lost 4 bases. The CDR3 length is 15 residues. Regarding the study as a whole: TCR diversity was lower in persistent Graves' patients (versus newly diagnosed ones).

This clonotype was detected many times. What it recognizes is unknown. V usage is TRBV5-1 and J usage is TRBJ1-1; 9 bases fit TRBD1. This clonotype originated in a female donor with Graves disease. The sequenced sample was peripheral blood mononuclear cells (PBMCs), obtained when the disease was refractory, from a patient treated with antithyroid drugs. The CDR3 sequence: CASSTGQGWGTEAFF. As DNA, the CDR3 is TGCGCCAGCAGCACGGGACAGGGCTGGGGCACTGAAGCTTTCTTT.